This T cell receptor (beta chain) was identified in a study of T cells in Graves' hyperthyroidism and ophthalmopathy. The CDR3 loop spans 16 amino acids. Germline CDR1 SNHLY, CDR2 FYNNEI. V was clipped by 3 bases and J by 2 bases; unmatched bases: 4. This clonotype was found many times. TCR beta CDR3 regions were amplified from RNA transcripts. Initially, a first-round RT-PCR of the TCR CDR3 employed the HTBI primer set. TCRdb called the multiplex PCR reads again in MiXCR, with one record for every CDR3 protein. The table lists about 720,000 distinct CDR3 sequences, under 20% of them singletons. This rearrangement joins TRBV2 to TRBJ2-3, with 11 bases that match TRBD2. The material sequenced was blood. The clonotype originates from a woman aged 45-65 years with Graves' hyperthyroidism that later progressed to Graves' ophthalmopathy. The CDR3 DNA reads TGTGCCAGCAGTGACTTACTAGCGGGGGTCACAGATACGCAGTATTTT. Its translation: CASSDLLAGVTDTQYF.